Following are 13 T cell receptor beta chains from one sample sequenced in a study of T cell changes during pregnancy in multiple sclerosis. The protocol was immunoSEQ multiplex PCR, while the TCRdb copy is restricted to in-frame clones and leaves out a portion. This sample carries 28,000 or so clones, 75% to 95% of them seen once, and the ten largest clones take about 6.3%. Here the sequenced sample was CD8+ T cells from peripheral blood mononuclear cells, taken before pregnancy. The source of these receptors is a female donor with multiple sclerosis, enrolled in a pregnancy study.

The chain employs TRBV7-6 and TRBJ2-1; 11 bases match TRBD2. V shed 1 base, J shed 5 bases, and the junction held 10 bases outside the gene matches. The CDR3 spans 18 residues. Germline assignment: CDR1 SGHVS and CDR2 FNYEAQ. The CDR3 DNA is TGTGCCAGCAGCTTAGGTCCCCTTCTAGCGGGAGGTGACAATGAGCAGTTCTTC. Amino acids: CASSLGPLLAGGDNEQFF.

In its sample, this clone was seen a few times. The V gene is TRBV2, the J gene TRBJ2-1, with TRBD2 matching over 9 bases. CDR1 and CDR2 (germline): SNHLY, FYNNEI. J gave up 9 bases and V 4 bases, and 7 bases lay outside the gene matches. This CDR3 comprises 14 residues. The chain's CDR3 is CASSAPLAGTEQFF. The CDR3 bases are TGTGCCAGCAGTGCGCCGCTAGCGGGAACTGAGCAGTTCTTC. The full variable domain, in which reference TRBV2 and TRBJ2-1 provide the parts outside the CDR3, is EPEVTQTPSHQVTQMGQEVILRCVPISNHLYFYWYRQILGQKVEFLVSFYNNEISEKSEIFDDQFSVERPDGSNFTLKIRSTKLEDSAMYFCASSAPLAGTEQFFGPGTRLTVL.

This rearrangement joins TRBV13 to TRBJ2-7; 11 nucleotides match TRBD2. The CDR3 is made up of 16 amino acids. The V and J ends lost 3 bases and 3 bases, in that order; junction bases with no gene match: 7. CDR1 and CDR2 (germline): PRHDT, FYEKMQ (reference sequence). CDR3 region: CASSFTPSGRFYEQYF. CDR3 bases: TGTGCCAGCAGCTTCACCCCTAGCGGGAGGTTCTACGAGCAGTACTTC.

CDR3 loop: CASSVLAGGNTGELFF. The CDR3 DNA reads TGTGCCAGTAGCGTCCTAGCGGGAGGCAACACCGGGGAGCTGTTTTTT. The genes are TRBV19 and TRBJ2-2, with TRBD2 identical over 11 bases. The CDR3 runs 16 residues. With 6 bases clipped from V and 2 bases from J, the junction kept 5 bases outside the gene matches. Per the germline V gene, CDR1 is LNHDA and CDR2 is SQIVND (reference sequence).

V usage is TRBV4-3 and J usage is TRBJ1-1; a possible D gene is TRBD1 (5 bases). The V and J ends lost 0 bases and 1 base respectively, with 9 bases between them. The CDR3 has 15 residues. Germline V gene lookup returns CDR1 LGHNA and CDR2 YSLEER. The CDR3 here is CASSQDRQGNTEAFF. The CDR3 DNA reads as TGCGCCAGCAGCCAAGATCGTCAGGGGAACACTGAAGCTTTCTTT.

The CDR3 is CASSPGQGNTEAFF. CDR3 nucleotides: TGTGCCAGTAGCCCAGGACAGGGCAACACTGAAGCTTTCTTT. The V and J genes are TRBV19 and TRBJ1-1, with 8 bases matching TRBD1. V lost 6 bases, J lost 2 bases, and 5 bases stayed unmatched. This CDR3 is 14 amino acids long. CDR1 LNHDA and CDR2 SQIVND come from the germline V gene (reference sequence).

This clone showed up just a few times. V is TRBV9 and J is TRBJ2-5, with TRBD2 identical over 7 bases. Germline CDR1 reads SGDLS; CDR2 reads YYNGEE. V lost 6 bases, J lost 3 bases, and 2 bases stayed unmatched. CDR3 length equals 12 residues. Written as DNA, the CDR3 is TGTGCCAGCAATCGGGGGGAAGAGACCCAGTACTTC. As protein: CASNRGEETQYF.

This clone was detected a few times. The chain uses TRBV29-1 and TRBJ1-1; D call uncertain. Germline V CDR1 and CDR2: SQVTM, ANQGSEA. The CDR3 has 13 amino acids. V gave up 5 bases and J gave up 9 bases, with 19 bases separating them. DNA for the CDR3: TGCAGCGTTCACGACGGGATGTATTCGAAAGCTTTCTTT. This translates into CSVHDGMYSKAFF.

This chain joins TRBV11-2 and TRBJ2-1; 10 nucleotides line up with TRBD2. Per the germline V gene, CDR1 is SGHAT and CDR2 is FQNNGV. V lost 5 bases and J lost 2; bases outside the gene matches: 6. The CDR3 sequence is 16 residues long. The CDR3 loop reads CASSETLAGAYNEQFF. The CDR3 DNA reads TGTGCCAGCAGCGAAACCCTAGCGGGGGCCTACAATGAGCAGTTCTTC.

V gene TRBV2 combines with J gene TRBJ2-1; weak D call: TRBD1 (6 bases). The CDR3 has 16 residues. Trimming removed 5 bases at V and 7 bases at J, with 21 bases between. Germline CDR1 is SNHLY and CDR2 is FYNNEI. CDR3 DNA sequence: TGTGCCAGCAGTTCCCTTGCGGGCAGGGGAGAAAATGAGCAGTTCTTC. This gives the protein CASSSLAGRGENEQFF.

The chain combines TRBV6-4 with TRBJ2-3; 7 nucleotides agree with TRBD2. The junction had 8 bases not matched to a gene; V was cut back by 2 bases and J by 3 bases. This CDR3 is 16 amino acids long. CDR1 and CDR2 (germline): MRHNA, SNTAGT. The chain's CDR3 is CASSDGAGEGTDTQYF. In nucleotides, the CDR3 is TGTGCCAGCAGTGACGGGGCGGGAGAAGGAACAGATACGCAGTATTTT.

V and J are TRBV9 and TRBJ1-3, with TRBD1 matching 7 bases. This CDR3 spans 15 amino acids. CDR1 SGDLS and CDR2 YYNGEE come from the germline V gene. Germline trimming cut 3 bases from V and 2 bases from J; bases unmatched to any gene: 5. The CDR3 coding sequence is TGTGCCAGCAGCGCCTACAGGGGCGCTGGAAACACCATATATTTT. The encoded protein is CASSAYRGAGNTIYF.

The chain couples TRBV7-9 to TRBJ2-5, with 9 bases identical to TRBD1. Germline V CDR1 and CDR2: SEHNR, FQNEAQ (reference sequence). V lost 2 bases and J lost 5; bases outside the gene matches: 12. The CDR3 is 17 residues long. CDR3 nucleotides: TGTGCCAGCAGCTTATCCCTTGTGGACAGGGGATGGGAGACCCAGTACTTC. It codes for CASSLSLVDRGWETQYF.